This TCR beta chain was documented in a study of spatial heterogeneity in lung cancer. Turning to the study itself: Counts of TCR transcripts in tumor regions correlated strongly with a matched bulk RNA-seq T cell module score.

The sample holds many counts of this clonotype. Its antigen is not identified. Unique molecular identifiers, one per molecule, were present on every TCR cDNA molecule. TCRdb itself ran the 5' RACE reads through MiXCR, one entry per CDR3 protein. The sample carries a few thousand distinct CDR3 sequences, around 30% recorded once. V was shortened by 1 base and J by 3 bases, with 10 bases between the two germline ends. The CDR3 extends over 14 amino acids. CDR1 LGHDT and CDR2 YNNKEL come from the germline V gene (reference sequence). The study, taken as a whole, reports: It was found that expanded intratumoral alpha and beta TCR counts tracked tumor mutation counts.

The time point was: sample taken at primary tumor resection. Donors were some 72 untreated early-stage non-small cell lung cancer patients. Material for sequencing was whole RNA from tumor, nontumor lung or frozen PBMC, left unsorted. The specimen comprised lung tumor tissue, sampled at surgery. This receptor was obtained from a female donor with early-stage non-small cell lung cancer. The chain links TRBV3-1 to TRBJ2-7; tentatively, D is TRBD1 (6 bases). The CDR3 sequence: CASSQGQGIYEQYF. The CDR3 DNA sequence: TGTGCCAGCAGCCAAGGGCAGGGGATCTACGAGCAGTACTTC.